These 10 T cell receptor beta chains were all obtained from the same sample, sequenced in a study of shared clonotypes between healthy human individuals. Libraries were prepared by immunoSEQ multiplex PCR; TCRdb keeps only in-frame clonotypes and omits some of them. The table shows about 2.3 million clones, with over 90% occurring only once. The sample comprised naive CD4+ T cells from PBMCs. Subset in this sample: CD45RA+ positively selected. The source is a man between 18 and 35 years old in good health. Some clones in this sample may be carry-over from other donors' samples.

The chain has TRBV7-3 and TRBJ2-6, with 7 bases matching TRBD1. Looked up from germline, CDR1 is SGHTA and CDR2 is FQGTGA. This CDR3 is 15 amino acids long. J gave up 2 bases and V 3 bases, and 1 base lay outside the gene matches. CDR3 sequence reads: CASSFDRAGANVLTF. CDR3 in DNA: TGTGCCAGCAGCTTCGACAGGGCTGGGGCCAACGTCCTGACTTTC.

The chain combines TRBV7-2 with TRBJ2-7, with 7 bases matching TRBD1. Per the germline V gene, CDR1 is SGHTA and CDR2 is FQGNSA. The V and J ends lost 1 base and 2 bases, in that order; junction bases with no gene match: 8. The CDR3 contains 16 residues. CDR3 sequence: CASSLGSTGVTYEQYF. The CDR3 DNA follows: TGTGCCAGCAGCTTAGGTTCTACAGGGGTAACCTACGAGCAGTACTTC.

This clone was recorded once. This chain connects TRBV5-1 to TRBJ2-7, with no clear D. V was pared by 0 bases and J by 6 bases, with 10 bases between. Germline V lookup: CDR1 SGHRS, CDR2 YFSETQ. The CDR3 is 13 residues long. This CDR3 reads CASSLEPSSEQYF. The CDR3 bases are TGCGCCAGCAGCTTGGAGCCGAGTTCCGAGCAGTACTTC.

Only one count was recorded for this clone. The rearrangement uses TRBV25-1 and TRBJ2-7; the match to TRBD2 covers 10 bases. Germline CDR1 is MGHDK and CDR2 is SYGVNS. J was trimmed by 12 bases and V by 1 base; bases with no gene match: 12. CDR3 size: 15 residues. For the CDR3, the DNA is TGTGCCAGCAGTGAATTGTCTAGCGGGAGAAGTCCTCCGTACTTC. It is translated as CASSELSSGRSPPYF.

The chain joins TRBV19 to TRBJ2-7; D unclear. The CDR3 is 14 residues long. The germline V and J ends were trimmed by 6 bases and 0 bases, with 12 bases remaining between them. CDR1 and CDR2 (germline): LNHDA, SQIVND (reference sequence). The CDR3 DNA follows: TGTGCCAGTAGCCTTGTAGCTAGCTCCTACGAGCAGTACTTC. This codes for CASSLVASSYEQYF.

The gene calls are TRBV7-3 and TRBJ2-3, with a tentative D call TRBD1 (5 bases). V lost 5 bases and J lost 2, with 17 bases in between. Looked up from germline, CDR1 is SGHTA and CDR2 is FQGTGA. CDR3 length: 16 amino acids. This chain's CDR3 is CASSPTGGSTTDTQYF. In nucleotides, the CDR3 is TGTGCCAGCAGCCCCACAGGCGGCTCCACCACAGATACGCAGTATTTT.

The chain combines TRBV15 with TRBJ2-3, with 8 bases identical to TRBD2. Germline V lookup: CDR1 LNHNV, CDR2 YYDKDF (reference sequence). This CDR3 has 16 amino acids. Trimming took 0 bases from V and 5 from J; bases not matched to a gene: 7. The CDR3, as DNA: TGTGCCACCAGCAGAGATGCGGGGGGCTGGGGAGATACGCAGTATTTT. Translating it yields CATSRDAGGWGDTQYF.

In regard to this clone: At one end the junction does not follow the germline gene, possibly because of a read error. CDR3 DNA: TGTGCTAGTGGTTTGGTAGGGGGGGACAGGCTGTTT. Encoded protein: CASGLVGGDRLF. The chain has TRBV12-5 and TRBJ1-1, with 8 bases aligning to TRBD1. This CDR3 has 12 residues. Germline V CDR1 and CDR2: LGHNT, FRNRAP.

This clone has a handful of counts. The chain is built from TRBV7-9 and TRBJ1-4; D possibly corresponds to TRBD1 (6 bases). V gave up 6 bases and J gave up 6 bases, with 17 bases separating them. Germline lookup yields CDR1 SEHNR and CDR2 FQNEAQ (reference sequence). This CDR3 is built from 15 residues. The CDR3 nucleotides read TGTGCCAGCAGACCTAGTGGGGCAGGGGATGAAAAACTGTTTTTT. Amino acid sequence: CASRPSGAGDEKLFF.

The rearrangement uses TRBV7-9 and TRBJ2-5; D is perhaps TRBD1 or TRBD2 (5 bases each). V was pared by 5 bases and J by 4 bases, with 14 bases between. The CDR3 runs to 14 residues. Germline lookup yields CDR1 SEHNR and CDR2 FQNEAQ (reference sequence). CDR3 DNA: TGTGCCAGCAGCCCCGTGTTGAGGGGAGAGACCCAGTACTTC. Translation: CASSPVLRGETQYF.